The clone carrying this T cell receptor beta chain has just one count. The CDR3 has 14 residues. Germline CDR1 and CDR2: SGHRS and YFSETQ. With V trimmed by 4 bases and J by 5 bases, 5 bases remained unmatched. The protocol was immunoSEQ multiplex PCR, while the TCRdb copy is restricted to in-frame clones and leaves out a portion. Among 250,000 or so clones listed, about 83% were seen once. The data stem from a study of blood T cell repertoires in COVID-19. The specimen was PBMCs or T cells enriched from blood (not recorded which). V and J are TRBV5-1 and TRBJ2-5; TRBD1 matches at 10 bases. This TCR derives from a woman in her thirties or forties who had been exposed to COVID-19. The CDR3 DNA is TGCGCCAGCAGCATGACAGGGGGCGGCGAGACCCAGTACTTC. The encoded protein is CASSMTGGGETQYF.